This TCR beta chain was identified during a study of CD8 T cells in Susac syndrome. As for the study in general: Patients with Susac syndrome were, at the time of blood collection, therapy-naive, maintained on corticosteroids, or maintained on intravenous immunoglobulin alone.

CDR1 and CDR2 from the germline V gene are MNHEY and SMNVEV (reference sequence). The CDR3 is 14 amino acids. V trimming: 4 bases; J trimming: 2 bases; junction bases outside the gene matches: 4. Reverse transcription of about 0.45 to 1 ug RNA used random hexamers. From the immunoSEQ multiplex PCR reads, TCRdb called clonotypes with MiXCR, one entry per CDR3 protein. This sample has tens of thousands of distinct CDR3 sequences, with about 93% found just once. V and J are TRBV27 and TRBJ1-1; 7 nucleotides line up with TRBD1. The specimen sequenced was CD8+ T cells from PBMCs. This sequence originates from a human donor with Susac syndrome. CDR3 DNA: TGTGCCAGCAGTTCTCAGGGGGGTAACACTGAAGCTTTCTTT. It yields the protein CASSSQGGNTEAFF.